The 14 T cell receptor beta chains given below trace back to one sample, sequenced in a study of CD8 T cells in Susac syndrome. cDNA came from around 0.54 to 1 ug RNA primed by random hexamers. TCRdb redid the calling of the immunoSEQ multiplex PCR reads with MiXCR, one entry per CDR3 protein. The table lists about 60,000 distinct CDR3 sequences, around nine tenths of them singletons. Source material: CD8+ T cells from PBMCs. Receptors originate from a human donor in good health.

The chain uses TRBV4-1 and TRBJ1-2; D is uncertain. This CDR3 comprises 12 residues. CDR1 is MGHRA, CDR2 YSYEKL, per germline. Trimming pared 4 bases from V and 6 bases from J, leaving 9 bases between. The CDR3 DNA reads TGCGCCAGCAGCCTGACCGGGAATGGCTACACCTTC. It is translated as CASSLTGNGYTF.

The CDR3 sequence: CASSSKGAVEQYF. The CDR3 DNA reads TGTGCCAGCAGCTCCAAGGGGGCTGTAGAGCAGTACTTC. The chain recombines TRBV7-9 with TRBJ2-7, with 7 positions matching TRBD1. CDR3 size: 13 residues. The germline V gene has CDR1 SEHNR and CDR2 FQNEAQ (reference sequence). The V and J ends lost 4 bases and 7 bases, in that order; junction bases with no gene match: 7.

The V call is TRBV7-2, the J call TRBJ2-5, with D perhaps given as TRBD1 or TRBD2 (6 bases each). Trimming removed 3 bases from V and 5 bases from J, with 10 bases in between. The germline gives CDR1 SGHTA, CDR2 FQGNSA. The CDR3 sequence is 13 residues long. CDR3 sequence: CASSFGGPETQYF. CDR3 coding DNA: TGTGCCAGCAGCTTTGGGGGGCCGGAGACCCAGTACTTC.

V and J are TRBV12-3 or TRBV12-4 and TRBJ2-3; either TRBD1 or TRBD2 may fit D (6 bases each). The V end was cut by 4 bases, the J end by 2 bases, with 7 bases between. The length of the CDR3 is 13 residues. The CDR3 DNA follows: TGTGCCAGCAGTTGGGGGGCCACAGATACGCAGTATTTT. Its protein product is CASSWGATDTQYF.

This clonotype turned up a few times. The rearrangement joins TRBV12-3 or TRBV12-4 to TRBJ2-7; no clear D. This CDR3 contains 17 residues. The V end was cut by 5 bases, the J end by 0 bases, with 20 bases between. The CDR3 is CASSNRREPRSSYEQYF. The CDR3 DNA reads TGTGCCAGCAGTAACCGCCGCGAGCCAAGGAGCTCCTACGAGCAGTACTTC.

This chain joins TRBV15 and TRBJ1-6; D is possibly TRBD1 (6 bases). Germline V gene lookup returns CDR1 LNHNV and CDR2 YYDKDF (reference sequence). CDR3 length: 15 residues. The V end lost 0 bases, the J end lost 7 bases, and 10 bases lay between the germline ends. The CDR3 region has the DNA TGTGCCACCAGCAGAGATAAGGACAGAAATTCACCCCTCCACTTT. It specifies CATSRDKDRNSPLHF.

The chain uses TRBV28 and TRBJ2-5; the D is unclear. V was shortened by 5 bases and J by 5 bases, with 12 bases between the two germline ends. This CDR3 is 13 amino acids long. Germline V lookup: CDR1 MDHEN, CDR2 SYDVKM. CDR3 sequence reads: CASSPRELETQYF. The CDR3 coding sequence is TGTGCCAGCAGTCCTCGAGAATTGGAGACCCAGTACTTC.

The chain uses TRBV27 and TRBJ2-7, with D perhaps matching TRBD2 (5 bases). In germline, CDR1 is MNHEY, CDR2 SMNVEV (reference sequence). This CDR3 spans 15 amino acids. V lost 5 bases to trimming and J lost 6 bases, with 20 bases between them. CDR3 sequence: CASSPGVGPEPEQYF. The CDR3 bases are TGTGCCAGCAGTCCCGGGGTGGGCCCGGAGCCCGAGCAGTACTTC.

The J gene is TRBJ2-1, the V gene TRBV9; D is unresolved. V was shortened by 0 bases and J by 5 bases, with 9 bases between the two germline ends. The CDR3 is 14 residues long. CDR1 and CDR2 from the germline V gene are SGDLS and YYNGEE. CDR3 sequence: CASSVGSADNEQFF. CDR3 DNA sequence: TGTGCCAGCAGCGTAGGGTCGGCCGACAATGAGCAGTTCTTC.

This rearrangement joins TRBV20-1 to TRBJ2-5; possibly TRBD1 for D (7 bases). V lost 2 bases and J 4 bases, leaving 23 bases between the germline ends. This CDR3 spans 17 amino acids. Germline assignment: CDR1 DFQATT and CDR2 SNEGSKA (reference sequence). CDR3 sequence (DNA): TGCAGTGCTAGAAGTTCGGGGATAACAGGGGAGGTAGAGACCCAGTACTTC. It codes for CSARSSGITGEVETQYF.

This rearrangement joins TRBV14 to TRBJ2-7, with 9 bases identical to TRBD1. CDR3 length: 14 residues. Trimming removed 0 bases from V and 5 bases from J; junction bases left unmatched: 2. CDR1 SGHDN and CDR2 FVKESK come from the germline V gene. The CDR3 coding sequence is TGTGCCAGCAGCCAAGATACAGGGGGCGACGAGCAGTACTTC. This gives the protein CASSQDTGGDEQYF.

CDR3 sequence (DNA): TGCAGCGTTGAAGTATCTGGGACTCCGAAAGGCTACACCTTC. Translated: CSVEVSGTPKGYTF. The J gene is TRBJ1-2, the V gene TRBV29-1; possibly TRBD1 for D (5 bases). Germline V gene data show CDR1 as SQVTM and CDR2 as ANQGSEA. Trimming stripped 1 base from V and 8 bases from J, with 17 bases between. The CDR3 consists of 14 residues.

The chain links TRBV3-1 to TRBJ2-1, with D unresolved. The CDR3 spans 13 residues. Germline V gene lookup returns CDR1 LGHDT and CDR2 YNNKEL (reference sequence). V shed 4 bases and J shed 3 bases, with 7 bases lying between them. CDR3 protein: CASSPADYNEQFF. CDR3 nucleotides: TGTGCCAGCAGCCCGGCAGACTACAATGAGCAGTTCTTC.

The gene calls are TRBV6-2 or TRBV6-3 and TRBJ1-2; D gene ambiguous. This CDR3 contains 12 residues. Germline V CDR1 and CDR2: MNHEY, SVGEGT. V lost 6 bases, J lost 3 bases, and 8 bases lay in between. CDR3 DNA: TGTGCCAGCAGCTTTGACTACTATGGCTACACCTTC. This translates into CASSFDYYGYTF.